Each of the 32 T cell receptor beta chains below was sequenced from the same sample in a study of CD8 T cells in ankylosing spondylitis. Study-wide findings and caveats: A TCR beta motif of 7 to 9 highly homologous variants seemed to mark ankylosing spondylitis blood.

One entry per CDR3 protein results from TCRdb running MiXCR on the 5' RACE reads. The sample includes about 480,000 distinct CDR3 sequences, roughly a sixth of them seen just once. No antigen is known for these receptors. Sequencing input: blood, either unsorted or a sorted T cell fraction (not recorded which). These receptors all come from a male donor with ankylosing spondylitis.

At least ten counts were recorded for this clonotype. The J gene is TRBJ2-7, the V gene TRBV12-3 or TRBV12-4, with a possible D match to TRBD2 (6 bases). The CDR3 covers 15 residues. Trimming cost V 5 bases and J 7 bases, with 21 bases left between them. CDR3 region: CASSSSGLALGEQYF. CDR3 coding DNA: TGTGCCAGCAGTAGCTCGGGACTCGCCTTGGGGGAGCAGTACTTC.

The rearrangement joins TRBV30 to TRBJ1-1; D might be TRBD1 (5 bases). Trimming took 2 bases from V and 7 from J, leaving 14 bases between them. This CDR3 has 13 residues. Germline V lookup: CDR1 GTSNPN, CDR2 SVGIG (reference sequence). CDR3 DNA sequence: TGTGCCTGGAGTACGGGGCGCGGGGTTGAAGCTTTCTTT. It codes for CAWSTGRGVEAFF.

The chain combines TRBV7-9 with TRBJ2-7; the match to TRBD1 covers 10 bases. Germline assignment: CDR1 SEHNR and CDR2 FQNEAQ (reference sequence). Unmatched junction bases numbered 2, after V lost 4 bases and J lost 2 bases. The CDR3 runs 14 residues. The CDR3 DNA reads TGTGCCAGCAGCTCGGACAGGGGGACCTACGAGCAGTACTTC. It codes for CASSSDRGTYEQYF.

V and J are TRBV20-1 and TRBJ1-5; 7 nucleotides agree with TRBD1. The germline CDR1 and CDR2 sequences are DFQATT and SNEGSKA (reference sequence). J was trimmed by 0 bases and V by 5 bases; bases with no gene match: 4. The CDR3 runs to 14 residues. This CDR3 reads CSAPQGNSNQPQHF. In nucleotides, the CDR3 is TGCAGTGCTCCACAGGGGAATAGCAATCAGCCCCAGCATTTT.

This clonotype turned up a few times. The V call is TRBV29-1, the J call TRBJ2-2, with no clear D. Germline V gives CDR1 SQVTM, CDR2 ANQGSEA. Trimming cost V 4 bases and J 0 bases, with 6 bases left between them. This CDR3 spans 13 amino acids. The CDR3 loop reads CSVGDSNTGELFF. The CDR3 coding sequence is TGCAGCGTTGGTGACTCGAACACCGGGGAGCTGTTTTTT.

This chain links TRBV6-2 or TRBV6-3 with TRBJ2-7, with D possibly TRBD1 on 5 matching bases. Between the trimmed V and J ends, which lost 6 bases and 2 bases, there was a span of 17 bases. This CDR3 comprises 15 residues. Looked up from germline, CDR1 is MNHEY and CDR2 is SVGEGT. The CDR3 sequence is CASRGMGRNTYEQYF. In nucleotides, the CDR3 is TGTGCCAGCAGGGGTATGGGGCGGAATACCTACGAGCAGTACTTC.

This chain joins TRBV15 and TRBJ1-1, with D uncertain. Trimming stripped 0 bases from V and 11 bases from J, with 10 bases between. This CDR3 has 12 amino acids. Germline lookup yields CDR1 LNHNV and CDR2 YYDKDF (reference sequence). The CDR3 sequence is CATSRDSGVAFF. CDR3 DNA: TGTGCCACCAGCAGAGATTCCGGGGTGGCTTTCTTT.

This clonotype occurred a few times. The chain links TRBV5-1 to TRBJ1-6, with D unresolved. V gave up 0 bases and J gave up 7 bases, with 11 bases separating them. From germline, CDR1 is SGHRS and CDR2 YFSETQ. The CDR3 contains 15 residues. The CDR3 DNA follows: TGCGCCAGCAGCTTGGATTCACAAAAAAATTCACCCCTCCACTTT. It encodes CASSLDSQKNSPLHF.

This clonotype was detected only a few times. The V gene is TRBV7-2, the J gene TRBJ1-1; D remains unclear. This CDR3 has 15 amino acids. Per the germline V gene, CDR1 is SGHTA and CDR2 is FQGNSA. V lost 0 bases, J lost 1 base, and 9 bases lay in between. The CDR3 bases are TGTGCCAGCAGCTTAGCTCCGAGACGGAACACTGAAGCTTTCTTT. The encoded protein is CASSLAPRRNTEAFF. The variable domain in full, completed from reference TRBV7-2 and TRBJ1-1, reads GAGVSQSPSNKVTEKGKDVELRCDPISGHTALYWYRQSLGQGLEFLIYFQGNSAPDKSGLPSDRFSAERTGGSVSTLTIQRTQQEDSAVYLCASSLAPRRNTEAFFGQGTRLTVV.

This clonotype has more than one count but fewer than ten. The gene calls are TRBV7-8 and TRBJ2-5, with D perhaps matching TRBD2 (5 bases). V lost 5 bases and J lost 1, with 11 bases in between. This CDR3 is 14 amino acids long. Germline V CDR1 and CDR2: SGHVS, FQNEAQ. The CDR3 reads CASSQAVFQETQYF. For the CDR3, the DNA is TGTGCCAGCAGCCAAGCGGTATTCCAAGAGACCCAGTACTTC.

The J gene is TRBJ2-1, the V gene TRBV20-1; TRBD2 agrees at 8 bases. This CDR3 spans 15 amino acids. The V gene's germline CDR1 is DFQATT and CDR2 SNEGSKA (reference sequence). V lost 5 bases to trimming and J lost 5 bases; unmatched junction nucleotides: 11. The CDR3 protein is CSAPAAGLGHNEQFF. In DNA form, the CDR3 reads TGCAGTGCTCCGGCCGCGGGACTAGGCCACAATGAGCAGTTCTTC.

This clonotype was counted only a few times. The J gene is TRBJ1-1, the V gene TRBV7-2; 8 bases map to TRBD1. This CDR3 comprises 14 residues. Trimming at V came to 5 bases and at J to 3 bases, leaving 5 bases not matched to a gene. Germline V gene data show CDR1 as SGHTA and CDR2 as FQGNSA. CDR3 DNA sequence: TGTGCCAGCAGCGTATCCAGGGGGCACACTGAAGCTTTCTTT. Protein: CASSVSRGHTEAFF.

V and J are TRBV6-2 or TRBV6-3 and TRBJ2-7; D is unresolved. The CDR3 has 14 amino acids. From germline, CDR1 is MNHEY and CDR2 SVGEGT. Trimming took off 2 bases at V and 4 bases at J, with 12 bases between the two ends. This CDR3 reads CASSYGSNGYEQYF. The CDR3 DNA sequence: TGTGCCAGCAGTTACGGGTCTAATGGGTACGAGCAGTACTTC.

The rearrangement links TRBV2 to TRBJ2-5; D is unclear. Trimming cost V 4 bases and J 1 base, with 10 bases left between them. The CDR3 has 14 amino acids. CDR1 is SNHLY and CDR2 is FYNNEI in the germline V gene. CDR3 in DNA: TGTGCCAGCAGTGTTAAGGAAGGCCAAGAGACCCAGTACTTC. It specifies CASSVKEGQETQYF.

This clonotype was seen only once. This chain connects TRBV20-1 to TRBJ1-2; D gene uncertain. CDR3 size: 13 residues. Trimming left V 0 bases short and J 7 bases short, with 12 bases between. Germline CDR1 DFQATT, CDR2 SNEGSKA (reference sequence). CDR3 protein: CSARDQTSLGYTF. CDR3 sequence (DNA): TGCAGTGCTAGAGATCAGACGAGCCTTGGCTACACCTTC.

There are a few counts of this clonotype. The rearrangement uses TRBV24-1 and TRBJ2-5; D is tentatively TRBD1 or TRBD2 (5 bases each). Trimming left V 4 bases short and J 3 bases short, with 14 bases between. This CDR3 contains 15 residues. CDR1 is KGHDR, CDR2 SFDVKD, per germline. The CDR3 DNA reads TGTGCCACCAGTGACTGGGACGGAGGAAAAGAGACCCAGTACTTC. It yields the protein CATSDWDGGKETQYF.

The chain links TRBV7-9 to TRBJ1-2; D perhaps matches TRBD1 (6 bases). V lost 5 bases and J lost 1, with 17 bases in between. Per the germline V gene, CDR1 is SEHNR and CDR2 is FQNEAQ (reference sequence). This CDR3 has 16 amino acids. The CDR3 DNA follows: TGTGCCAGCAGCCCACGGACAGCTCCCATTAACTATGGCTACACCTTC. Encoded protein: CASSPRTAPINYGYTF.

This clonotype was observed a few times. In DNA form, the CDR3 reads TGTGCCAGCAGCCCCCTAGGACAGATCTCTGGAAACACCATATATTTT. As protein: CASSPLGQISGNTIYF. J is TRBJ1-3 and V is TRBV7-9; a possible D gene is TRBD1 (6 bases). Trimming pared 5 bases from V and 0 bases from J, leaving 14 bases between. The germline V gene has CDR1 SEHNR and CDR2 FQNEAQ (reference sequence). The CDR3 totals 16 residues.

This clonotype appeared many times. The rearrangement uses TRBV11-2 and TRBJ2-4; D ambiguous. Germline CDR1 is SGHAT and CDR2 is FQNNGV. CDR3 size: 15 residues. Trimming took off 1 base at V and 0 bases at J, with 7 bases between the two ends. As DNA, the CDR3 is TGTGCCAGCAGCTTAGCCCTCCTAGCCAAAAACATTCAGTACTTC. As protein: CASSLALLAKNIQYF.

This clonotype was picked up a small number of times. The rearrangement uses TRBV20-1 and TRBJ1-1; the D gene is possibly TRBD1 (6 bases). The CDR3 length is 16 residues. The germline V and J ends were trimmed by 2 bases and 5 bases, with 21 bases remaining between them. Germline V gene data show CDR1 as DFQATT and CDR2 as SNEGSKA (reference sequence). The CDR3 loop is CSARQLLTGGATEAFF. CDR3 sequence (DNA): TGCAGTGCTAGACAACTTTTGACGGGGGGCGCGACTGAAGCTTTCTTT.

This clonotype has just a few counts. The rearrangement links TRBV15 to TRBJ2-3; 7 bases align to TRBD2. This CDR3 is 14 amino acids long. The V and J ends lost 3 bases and 3 bases, in that order; junction bases with no gene match: 3. Germline loops: CDR1 LNHNV, CDR2 YYDKDF (reference sequence). The CDR3 sequence: CATSRGRETDTQYF. Here the CDR3 DNA reads TGTGCCACCAGCAGGGGGAGGGAAACAGATACGCAGTATTTT.

At least ten counts were recorded for this clonotype. The chain has TRBV10-3 and TRBJ2-3; 10 nucleotides align to TRBD1. The CDR3 contains 16 residues. Germline V CDR1 and CDR2: ENHRY, SYGVKD. V trimming: 7 bases; J trimming: 0 bases; junction bases outside the gene matches: 7. The CDR3 sequence: CAINGPGQGSTDTQYF. CDR3 DNA sequence: TGTGCCATCAACGGACCGGGACAGGGGAGCACAGATACGCAGTATTTT.

The rearrangement joins TRBV4-3 to TRBJ2-2; D unclear. The V and J ends lost 0 bases and 0 bases respectively, with 8 bases between them. This CDR3 contains 16 residues. CDR1 and CDR2 from the germline V gene are LGHNA and YSLEER. The DNA of the CDR3 is TGCGCCAGCAGCCAAGAGGGCGGTTCGAACACCGGGGAGCTGTTTTTT. Protein product: CASSQEGGSNTGELFF.

This chain connects TRBV6-5 to TRBJ1-5; D gene ambiguous. CDR3 size: 15 residues. CDR1 MNHEY and CDR2 SVGAGI come from the germline V gene. The ends were cut back, 2 bases at V and 0 bases at J, with 8 bases in the middle. CDR3 protein: CASSYLGNSNQPQHF. DNA for the CDR3: TGTGCCAGCAGTTACCTCGGCAATAGCAATCAGCCCCAGCATTTT.

The chain combines TRBV9 with TRBJ2-3; 7 positions match TRBD2. Germline V gene lookup returns CDR1 SGDLS and CDR2 YYNGEE. V shed 6 bases, J shed 2 bases, and the junction held 6 bases outside the gene matches. The CDR3 is made up of 14 amino acids. The CDR3 sequence: CASNLAEATDTQYF. The CDR3 DNA reads TGTGCCAGCAACCTAGCGGAGGCCACAGATACGCAGTATTTT.

V is TRBV12-3 or TRBV12-4 and J is TRBJ2-7; 8 bases match TRBD2. This CDR3 has 15 amino acids. The J segment lost 3 bases and the V segment lost 2 bases, leaving 6 bases of the junction unmatched. CDR3 region: CASSLTGRANYEQYF. CDR3 nucleotides: TGTGCCAGCAGTTTAACCGGGAGGGCTAACTACGAGCAGTACTTC.

In its sample, this clonotype was seen many times. The V and J genes are TRBV5-6 and TRBJ2-3; possibly TRBD2 for D (5 bases). The length of the CDR3 is 15 residues. Deletions cut 4 bases from V and 2 bases from J, with 14 bases between. The V gene's germline CDR1 is SGHDT and CDR2 YYEEEE. The CDR3 region has the DNA TGTGCCAGCAGCCGGCCCGGGGTTATCACAGATACGCAGTATTTT. This gives the protein CASSRPGVITDTQYF.

The gene calls are TRBV29-1 and TRBJ2-5, with TRBD1 as a possible D gene (6 bases). Between the trimmed V and J ends, which lost 4 bases and 4 bases, there was a span of 13 bases. The V gene's germline CDR1 is SQVTM and CDR2 ANQGSEA. This CDR3 region has 13 residues. The CDR3 is CSVVSGAGETQYF. The CDR3 bases are TGCAGCGTTGTGTCAGGGGCGGGAGAGACCCAGTACTTC.

The V call is TRBV29-1, the J call TRBJ2-5; perhaps D is TRBD1 or TRBD2 (7 bases each). Germline CDR1 reads SQVTM; CDR2 reads ANQGSEA. V lost 8 bases to trimming and J lost 3 bases, with 13 bases between them. This CDR3 has 12 amino acids. The CDR3 here is CSYQGGEETQYF. The CDR3 bases are TGCAGCTACCAGGGGGGGGAAGAGACCCAGTACTTC.

CDR3 DNA sequence: TGTGCCAGCAGTTTAGGTGACAGAAAGAGGGGCTACACCTTC. Its translation: CASSLGDRKRGYTF. This chain connects TRBV12-3 or TRBV12-4 to TRBJ1-2, with a tentative D call TRBD1 (5 bases). There are 14 residues in the CDR3. V was cut by 1 base and J by 8 bases, with 14 bases left in between.

This clonotype was detected only once. The chain recombines TRBV7-9 with TRBJ2-6; tentative D call: TRBD2 (5 bases). This CDR3 contains 17 residues. V lost 2 bases and J 1 base, leaving 12 bases between the germline ends. Germline-derived CDR1 and CDR2 are SEHNR and FQNEAQ (reference sequence). This chain's CDR3 is CASSLFITGSGANVLTF. The CDR3 nucleotides read TGTGCCAGCAGCTTATTTATTACGGGATCTGGGGCCAACGTCCTGACTTTC.

This clonotype turned up a few times. The chain employs TRBV20-1 and TRBJ1-4, with TRBD1 as a possible D gene (6 bases). The CDR3 is 16 amino acids. Germline V CDR1 and CDR2: DFQATT, SNEGSKA (reference sequence). CDR3 sequence reads: CSVSREGVWGDEKLFF. The CDR3 coding sequence is TGCAGCGTCTCCCGAGAGGGGGTTTGGGGGGATGAAAAACTGTTTTTT.